The following is a TCR beta chain sequence with its context. Its cognate antigen is unknown. This record comes from a study of cytomegalovirus exposure and HLA in healthy donors. Study conclusions and caveats: Rarity held for most TCR sequences, but there were some public TCRs that occurred in many donors.

Only in-frame clones appear in the TCRdb table, and some are missing; sequencing was by immunoSEQ multiplex PCR. The sample has some 260,000 clones, 90% seen once; the top ten hold 2.5% to 3.5%. CDR1 is SGHKS, CDR2 YYEKEE, per germline (reference sequence). Losses at the gene ends were 0 bases for V and 3 bases for J; bases not matched to a gene: 4. The CDR3 consists of 15 residues. Material for sequencing was PBMCs. The sequence was collected from a woman aged 25 to 39 in good health and CMV-seronegative. The chain couples TRBV5-5 to TRBJ2-7, with 9 positions matching TRBD1. CDR3 amino acids: CASSLVGTGFYEQYF. CDR3 DNA sequence: TGTGCCAGCAGCTTGGTGGGGACAGGGTTCTACGAGCAGTACTTC.